A single sample gave rise to the 23 T cell receptor beta chains below, sequenced in a study of OX40 agonist ivuxolimab in advanced cancers. The library was prepared using the immunoSEQ multiplex PCR assay. TCRdb took this table from immuneACCESS and kept in-frame rearrangements with V and J called. Such tables lack part of the clones; where checked against another copy, unresolved V genes explain under half of the gap, and the rest is unexplained. The sample table lists about 91,000 clones, more than 80% of them with a count of one. The ten most abundant clones make up approximately 0.22% of the sample. The sequenced sample was CD4+ or CD8+ T cells sorted from blood, obtained in a trial of the OX40 agonist ivuxolimab. Receptor source: an adult with an advanced solid tumor such as melanoma, head and neck, liver or kidney cancer.

In DNA form, the CDR3 reads TGTGCCAGCAGCTTAACTAGCGCCTCGTACAATGAGCAGTTCTTC. Protein sequence: CASSLTSASYNEQFF. The chain is built from TRBV7-2 and TRBJ2-1; 7 bases line up with TRBD2. The CDR3 sequence is 15 residues long. Per the germline V gene, CDR1 is SGHTA and CDR2 is FQGNSA. The V and J ends lost 2 bases and 4 bases, in that order; junction bases with no gene match: 5.

The chain recombines TRBV5-1 with TRBJ1-2; weak D call: TRBD1 (5 bases). V lost 1 base, J lost 0 bases, and 10 bases lay in between. The CDR3 totals 15 residues. Germline V CDR1 and CDR2: SGHRS, YFSETQ. CDR3 amino acids: CASSLNTGANYGYTF. The CDR3 DNA sequence: TGCGCCAGCAGCTTGAATACAGGAGCTAACTATGGCTACACCTTC.

The chain uses TRBV9 and TRBJ1-6; D uncertain. CDR1 SGDLS and CDR2 YYNGEE come from the germline V gene. The CDR3 sequence is 16 residues long. The V gene lost 2 bases and the J gene lost 2 bases, with 11 bases spanning the gap. Here the CDR3 DNA reads TGTGCCAGCAGCGTCGCGGGGAGTGCCTATAATTCACCCCTCCACTTT. Translation: CASSVAGSAYNSPLHF.

This clone was counted a few times. The rearrangement uses TRBV10-3 and TRBJ1-3; no definite D call. The length of the CDR3 is 14 residues. The V and J ends lost 7 bases and 5 bases respectively, with 15 bases between them. CDR1 ENHRY and CDR2 SYGVKD come from the germline V gene. The CDR3 loop is CAINPGRERNTIYF. The CDR3 DNA sequence: TGTGCCATCAACCCCGGGAGGGAGCGAAACACCATATATTTT.

CDR3 residues: CASSLDETYEQYF. The CDR3, as DNA: TGTGCCAGCAGCTTGGACGAAACCTACGAGCAGTACTTC. The rearrangement uses TRBV5-6 and TRBJ2-7, with D unclear. Trimming left V 0 bases short and J 2 bases short, with 6 bases between. The germline V gene has CDR1 SGHDT and CDR2 YYEEEE. The length of the CDR3 is 13 residues.

V and J are TRBV18 and TRBJ2-5; tentatively, D is TRBD2 (6 bases). The CDR3 spans 14 residues. Deletions cut 4 bases from V and 3 bases from J, with 12 bases between. From germline, CDR1 is KGHSH and CDR2 LQKENI. The chain's CDR3 is CASSQPGAKETQYF. The CDR3 DNA follows: TGTGCCAGCTCACAGCCGGGAGCTAAAGAGACCCAGTACTTC.

This chain links TRBV30 with TRBJ1-1, with 7 bases aligning to TRBD1. Trimming cost V 4 bases and J 0 bases; bases outside gene matches: 11. Germline V lookup: CDR1 GTSNPN, CDR2 SVGIG (reference sequence). This CDR3 contains 16 residues. The CDR3 here is CAWIGRGQRMNTEAFF. The CDR3 DNA sequence: TGTGCCTGGATAGGGAGGGGACAGCGGATGAACACTGAAGCTTTCTTT.

This rearrangement joins TRBV19 to TRBJ2-7; 9 positions match TRBD1. The V gene's germline CDR1 is LNHDA and CDR2 SQIVND (reference sequence). The CDR3 runs to 15 residues. V dropped 5 bases and J dropped 4; count of bases not matched to a gene: 9. The CDR3: CASSLGQGENYEQYF. Written as DNA, the CDR3 is TGTGCCAGTAGTTTGGGACAGGGAGAGAATTACGAGCAGTACTTC.

The chain couples TRBV7-2 to TRBJ2-1; D is tentatively TRBD1 or TRBD2 (5 bases each). Germline values: CDR1 SGHTA, CDR2 FQGNSA. Trimming pared 7 bases from V and 0 bases from J, leaving 16 bases between. The CDR3 has 16 residues. CDR3 nucleotides: TGTGCCAGCACCCTACGAGCGGACAACTCCTACAATGAGCAGTTCTTC. Protein sequence: CASTLRADNSYNEQFF.

V gene TRBV6-1 combines with J gene TRBJ2-7; D gene ambiguous. The germline CDR1 and CDR2 sequences are MNHNS and SASEGT. This CDR3 is built from 15 residues. The germline V and J ends were trimmed by 1 base and 2 bases, with 12 bases remaining between them. For the CDR3, the DNA is TGTGCCAGCAGTGAAGGGGCAGGAGCCACCTACGAGCAGTACTTC. Encoded protein: CASSEGAGATYEQYF.

The chain has TRBV10-3 and TRBJ1-1, with TRBD1 identical over 8 bases. Trimming removed 4 bases from V and 1 base from J; junction bases left unmatched: 8. This CDR3 has 16 residues. Germline loops: CDR1 ENHRY, CDR2 SYGVKD. The CDR3 region is CAISVAQGATNTEAFF. CDR3 nucleotide sequence: TGTGCCATCAGTGTTGCTCAGGGGGCAACGAACACTGAAGCTTTCTTT.

This clone has only one observation. The chain recombines TRBV14 with TRBJ1-2; D perhaps matches TRBD1 (5 bases). Trimming pared 4 bases from V and 2 bases from J, leaving 8 bases between. This CDR3 comprises 13 residues. CDR1 SGHDN and CDR2 FVKESK come from the germline V gene. CDR3 bases: TGTGCCAGCAGCCTGGACAAGAACTATGGCTACACCTTC. It is translated as CASSLDKNYGYTF. The full variable domain, with the rest looked up from reference TRBV14 and TRBJ1-2, is EAGVTQFPSHSVIEKGQTVTLRCDPISGHDNLYWYRRVMGKEIKFLLHFVKESKQDESGMPNNRFLAERTGGTYSTLKVQPAELEDSGVYFCASSLDKNYGYTFGSGTRLTVV.

The V and J genes are TRBV27 and TRBJ2-1; 9 bases fit TRBD1. Per germline, CDR1 MNHEY and CDR2 SMNVEV (reference sequence). V lost 5 bases to trimming and J lost 9 bases; unmatched junction nucleotides: 14. This CDR3 has 16 amino acids. The CDR3 coding sequence is TGTGCCAGCAGTACCCTGGGGACAGGGAACCATCGTGAGCAGTTCTTC. It yields the protein CASSTLGTGNHREQFF.

The chain couples TRBV9 to TRBJ1-1; 10 bases fit TRBD1. Germline V gives CDR1 SGDLS, CDR2 YYNGEE. The CDR3 sequence is 15 residues long. V was pared by 4 bases and J by 5 bases, with 8 bases of the junction left unmatched. Here the CDR3 reads CASSRSGQGRTEAFF. As DNA, the CDR3 is TGTGCCAGCAGCAGATCGGGACAGGGGAGGACTGAAGCTTTCTTT.

V is TRBV7-3 and J is TRBJ2-2; D may be TRBD1 or TRBD2 (5 bases each). Trimming removed 0 bases from V and 7 bases from J, with 12 bases in between. The CDR3 sequence is 15 residues long. In germline, CDR1 is SGHTA, CDR2 FQGTGA. CDR3 amino acids: CASSLTGDAGGELFF. In DNA form, the CDR3 reads TGTGCCAGCAGCTTAACCGGGGACGCAGGCGGGGAGCTGTTTTTT.

The chain carries TRBV5-6 and TRBJ2-1; TRBD2 matches at 7 bases. Germline lookup yields CDR1 SGHDT and CDR2 YYEEEE. V lost 4 bases to trimming and J lost 6 bases; unmatched junction nucleotides: 10. CDR3 length: 15 amino acids. CDR3 region: CASSAGGTTLNEQFF. CDR3 nucleotide sequence: TGTGCCAGCAGCGCAGGTGGGACTACGCTCAATGAGCAGTTCTTC.

On this clone: The missing conserved phenylalanine or tryptophan at the end of this CDR3 makes a read error likely. Because the CDR3's place on the DNA is in doubt, the DNA is left out and the CDR3 is given as listed by TCRdb. This chain links TRBV6-6 with TRBJ2-4; TRBD2 is the table's D call and was not checked against the DNA. The V gene's germline CDR1 is MNHNY and CDR2 SVGAGI (reference sequence). The CDR3 is made up of 11 amino acids, end residues included. The CDR3 sequence: CASSYSSGNVL.

The chain joins TRBV5-1 to TRBJ1-5; D is unresolved. This CDR3 has 13 residues. Germline lookup yields CDR1 SGHRS and CDR2 YFSETQ. V was trimmed by 4 bases and J by 3 bases, leaving 8 bases between them. Here the CDR3 reads CASSAGTNQPQHF. DNA for the CDR3: TGCGCCAGCAGCGCAGGAACCAATCAGCCCCAGCATTTT.

The chain carries TRBV2 and TRBJ2-7; the match to TRBD1 covers 9 bases. J was trimmed by 0 bases and V by 6 bases; bases with no gene match: 6. This CDR3 has 15 residues. Germline assignment: CDR1 SNHLY and CDR2 FYNNEI. CDR3 residues: CASRLETGGSYEQYV. DNA of the CDR3: TGTGCCAGCAGATTGGAGACAGGGGGCTCCTACGAGCAGTACGTC.

The V and J genes are TRBV27 and TRBJ1-4; D is possibly TRBD1 (6 bases). Germline CDR1 is MNHEY and CDR2 is SMNVEV (reference sequence). Trimming took off 3 bases at V and 4 bases at J, with 9 bases between the two ends. This CDR3 spans 14 amino acids. The CDR3 spells CASSFRRGNEKLFF. DNA of the CDR3: TGTGCCAGCAGTTTCCGCAGGGGTAATGAAAAACTGTTTTTT.

This clone has more than one count but fewer than ten. The V and J genes are TRBV14 and TRBJ2-2; no clear D. CDR1 is SGHDN and CDR2 is FVKESK in the germline V gene. Trimming took 1 base from V and 1 from J, leaving 4 bases between them. This CDR3 is 14 amino acids long. CDR3 protein: CASSQVRNTGELFF. CDR3 nucleotides: TGTGCCAGCAGCCAAGTTAGGAACACCGGGGAGCTGTTTTTT. The full variable domain, rest sourced from reference TRBV14 and TRBJ2-2, is EAGVTQFPSHSVIEKGQTVTLRCDPISGHDNLYWYRRVMGKEIKFLLHFVKESKQDESGMPNNRFLAERTGGTYSTLKVQPAELEDSGVYFCASSQVRNTGELFFGEGSRLTVL.

The gene calls are TRBV9 and TRBJ2-2; TRBD2 aligns across 11 bases. With V trimmed by 2 bases and J by 2 bases, 5 bases remained unmatched. The CDR3 spans 17 residues. In germline, CDR1 is SGDLS, CDR2 YYNGEE. CDR3 bases: TGTGCCAGCAGCGTCCATAGCGGGGGGGCCAACACCGGGGAGCTGTTTTTT. Protein sequence: CASSVHSGGANTGELFF. The complete variable domain, with remaining parts taken from reference TRBV9 and TRBJ2-2, reads DSGVTQTPKHLITATGQRVTLRCSPRSGDLSVYWYQQSLDQGLQFLIQYYNGEERAKGNILERFSAQQFPDLHSELNLSSLELGDSALYFCASSVHSGGANTGELFFGEGSRLTVL.

The chain has TRBV19 and TRBJ2-2; D may be TRBD1 or TRBD2 (7 bases each). Germline V CDR1 and CDR2: LNHDA, SQIVND (reference sequence). The CDR3 covers 18 residues. Trimming removed 3 bases at V and 12 bases at J, with 29 bases between. The CDR3 nucleotides are TGTGCCAGTAGTATGTTGATAGGGACAGCGGGATCGGGTGGCCAGCTGTTTTTT. Translating it yields CASSMLIGTAGSGGQLFF. Based on the CDR3 plus reference TRBV19 and TRBJ2-2, the full variable domain is DGGITQSPKYLFRKEGQNVTLSCEQNLNHDAMYWYRQDPGQGLRLIYYSQIVNDFQKGDIAEGYSVSREKKESFPLTVTSAQKNPTAFYLCASSMLIGTAGSGGQLFFGEGSRLTVL.